The rows below give T cell receptor beta chains drawn from one sample of a study of OX40 agonist ivuxolimab in advanced cancers. This table comes from immunoSEQ multiplex PCR, and its TCRdb copy is limited to in-frame clones, with some not included. The table lists roughly 70,000 clones, about 85% of them singletons. Sequenced material: CD4+ or CD8+ T cells sorted from blood, taken in a trial of the OX40 agonist ivuxolimab. The receptors stem from an adult with an advanced solid tumor such as melanoma, head and neck, liver or kidney cancer. The CDR3 runs from the conserved cysteine through the conserved F or W. Fields, in order: V gene, D gene, clone size, J gene, CDR3 protein, CDR3 DNA. A D gene is named only where the DNA matches it firmly. Some rows have no size entry. The others give once, few or many, or a class for an expanded clone.

>TRBV5-6|NA|NA|TRBJ1-5
CASSWGPDSNQPQHF
TGTGCCAGCAGCTGGGGGCCGGACAGTAATCAGCCCCAGCATTTT
>TRBV5-1|NA|NA|TRBJ2-2
CASSSTPASLGGELFF
TGCGCCAGCAGCTCGACCCCCGCCAGTCTCGGCGGGGAGCTGTTTTTT
>TRBV28|NA|once|TRBJ1-2
CASSLRSGGVNGYTF
TGTGCCAGCAGTTTACGATCCGGGGGGGTCAATGGCTACACCTTC
>TRBV6-5|NA|NA|TRBJ1-4
CASSSPPEKLFF
TGTGCCAGCAGTTCCCCCCCCGAAAAACTGTTTTTT
>TRBV11-2|NA|NA|TRBJ1-2
CASSLGRAYGYTF
TGTGCCAGCAGCTTAGGCAGGGCCTATGGCTACACCTTC
>TRBV7-2|TRBD1|NA|TRBJ2-7
CASRMTGGSPGEQYF
TGTGCCAGCAGGATGACAGGGGGCTCACCGGGGGAGCAGTACTTC
>TRBV19|TRBD1|NA|TRBJ2-2
CASSTGQGNGELFF
TGTGCCAGTAGTACGGGACAGGGGAACGGGGAGCTGTTTTTT
>TRBV5-1|TRBD1|NA|TRBJ1-2
CASSLEGGTSNYGYTF
TGCGCCAGCAGCTTGGAAGGGGGCACTTCTAACTATGGCTACACCTTC
>TRBV28|NA|NA|TRBJ2-6
CASSFWEGQNSGANVLTF
TGTGCCAGCAGTTTCTGGGAAGGACAGAACTCTGGGGCCAACGTCCTGACTTTC
>TRBV2|NA|NA|TRBJ1-2
CASSEWREANYGYTF
TGTGCCAGCAGTGAATGGCGGGAAGCTAACTATGGCTACACCTTC
>TRBV5-1|NA|NA|TRBJ1-1
CASSLEGRTENTEAFF
TGCGCCAGCAGCTTGGAGGGACGGACGGAGAACACTGAAGCTTTCTTT
>TRBV19|NA|NA|TRBJ1-5
CASQSPLGTVYQPQHF
TGTGCCAGTCAATCTCCACTAGGGACTGTATATCAGCCCCAGCATTTT
>TRBV7-6|TRBD2|NA|TRBJ2-5
CASSLGGGGYRETQYF
TGTGCCAGCAGCTTAGGGGGGGGAGGCTACCGAGAGACCCAGTACTTC
>TRBV20-1|NA|NA|TRBJ1-2
CSALQNYGYTF
TGCAGTGCTTTACAAAACTATGGCTACACCTTC
>TRBV5-8|NA|NA|TRBJ2-1
CASNLLQAVYGFF
TGTGCCAGCAACCTTCTACAGGCGGTCTATGGGTTCTTC